Included here is one T cell receptor (beta chain) sequence, with context. The same CDR3 arises from other DNA sequences in this sample as well. This sample is part of a study of blood T cell repertoires in COVID-19. Study overall: Samples taken during acute and convalescent COVID-19 were collected in the United States, Italy and Spain. T cells, B-cell-depleted T cells, or PBMCs provided the cDNA or gDNA that served as material.

Germline trimming cut 4 bases from V and 6 bases from J; bases unmatched to any gene: 7. This CDR3 is built from 15 residues. Per germline, CDR1 SEHNR and CDR2 FQNEAQ (reference sequence). Per the original methods: From reference gene primer amplification, estimates of nucleated cell counts were derived. Sequenced by immunoSEQ multiplex PCR; TCRdb stores in-frame clones only, minus some. V and J calls and clone size come straight from that table; D and trimming were deduced from the DNA. The sample holds tens of thousands of clones, around 83% seen once. Material for sequencing was peripheral blood. V gene TRBV7-9 combines with J gene TRBJ2-2; 8 nucleotides line up with TRBD1. The source of this sequence is a man aged 60 to 75 with acute or convalescent COVID-19. The DNA of the CDR3 is TGTGCCAGCAGCTCTACAGGGGGTCGGGCCGGGGAGCTGTTTTTT. Its translation: CASSSTGGRAGELFF.